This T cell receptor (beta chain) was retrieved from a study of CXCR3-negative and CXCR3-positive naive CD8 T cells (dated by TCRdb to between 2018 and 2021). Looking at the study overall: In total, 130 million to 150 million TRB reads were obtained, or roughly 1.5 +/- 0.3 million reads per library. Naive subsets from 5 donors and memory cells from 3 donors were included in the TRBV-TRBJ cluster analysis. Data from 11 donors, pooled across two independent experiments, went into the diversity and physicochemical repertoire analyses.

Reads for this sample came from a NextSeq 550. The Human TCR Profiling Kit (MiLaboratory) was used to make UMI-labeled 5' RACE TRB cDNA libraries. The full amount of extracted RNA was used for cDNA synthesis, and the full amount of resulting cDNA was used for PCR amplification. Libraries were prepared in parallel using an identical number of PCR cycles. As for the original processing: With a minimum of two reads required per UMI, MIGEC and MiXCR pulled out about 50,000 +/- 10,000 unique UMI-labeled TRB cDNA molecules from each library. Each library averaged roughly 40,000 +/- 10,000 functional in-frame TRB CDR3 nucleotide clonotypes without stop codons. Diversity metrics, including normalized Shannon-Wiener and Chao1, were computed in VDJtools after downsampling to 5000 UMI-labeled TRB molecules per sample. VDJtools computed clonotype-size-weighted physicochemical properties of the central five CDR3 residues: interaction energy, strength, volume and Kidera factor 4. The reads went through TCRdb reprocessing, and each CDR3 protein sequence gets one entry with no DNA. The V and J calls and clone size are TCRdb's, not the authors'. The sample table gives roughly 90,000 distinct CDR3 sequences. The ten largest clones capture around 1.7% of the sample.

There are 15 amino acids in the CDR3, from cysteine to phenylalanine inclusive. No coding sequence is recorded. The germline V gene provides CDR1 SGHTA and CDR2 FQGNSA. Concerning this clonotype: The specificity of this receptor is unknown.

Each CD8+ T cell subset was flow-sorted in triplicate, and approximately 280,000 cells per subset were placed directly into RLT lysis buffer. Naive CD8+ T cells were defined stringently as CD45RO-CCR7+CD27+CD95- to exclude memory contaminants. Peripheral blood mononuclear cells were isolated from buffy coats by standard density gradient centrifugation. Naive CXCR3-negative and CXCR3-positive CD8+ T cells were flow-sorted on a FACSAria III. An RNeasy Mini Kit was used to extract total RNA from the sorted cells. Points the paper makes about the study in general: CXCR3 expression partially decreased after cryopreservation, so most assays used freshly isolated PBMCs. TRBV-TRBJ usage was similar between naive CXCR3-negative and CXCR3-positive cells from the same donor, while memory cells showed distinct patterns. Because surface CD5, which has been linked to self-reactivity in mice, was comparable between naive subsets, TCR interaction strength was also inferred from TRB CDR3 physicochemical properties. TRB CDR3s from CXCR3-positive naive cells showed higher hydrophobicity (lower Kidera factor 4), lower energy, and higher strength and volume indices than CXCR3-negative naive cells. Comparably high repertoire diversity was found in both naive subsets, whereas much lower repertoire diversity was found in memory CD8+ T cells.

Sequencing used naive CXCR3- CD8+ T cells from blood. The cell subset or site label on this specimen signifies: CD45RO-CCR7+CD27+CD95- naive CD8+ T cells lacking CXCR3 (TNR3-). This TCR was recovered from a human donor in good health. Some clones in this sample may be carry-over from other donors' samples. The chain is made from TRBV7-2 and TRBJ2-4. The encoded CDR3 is CASSLEAKAYYIQYF.